This record looks at one TCR beta chain sequence and its context. The germline V and J ends were trimmed by 7 bases and 2 bases, with 14 bases remaining between them. Germline V gene data show CDR1 as MNHEY and CDR2 as SVGAGI. There are 14 residues in the CDR3. Individuals aged about 18 to 89 years were recruited from some 26 US areas. Using immunoSEQ multiplex PCR, the repertoire was profiled, and TCRdb retains in-frame clones only, with some absent. The table records fewer than 200,000 clones, 88% of them present only once. The data derive from a study of blood T cell repertoires in COVID-19. V and J are TRBV6-5 and TRBJ2-5, with D tentatively TRBD2 (5 bases). The TCR originated in a woman aged 18-29 years who had recovered from COVID-19. The source material was PBMCs or T cells enriched from blood (not recorded which). The CDR3 DNA sequence: TGTGCCAGCACCCCCCCAGGAGGTCAAGAGACCCAGTACTTC. It specifies CASTPPGGQETQYF.